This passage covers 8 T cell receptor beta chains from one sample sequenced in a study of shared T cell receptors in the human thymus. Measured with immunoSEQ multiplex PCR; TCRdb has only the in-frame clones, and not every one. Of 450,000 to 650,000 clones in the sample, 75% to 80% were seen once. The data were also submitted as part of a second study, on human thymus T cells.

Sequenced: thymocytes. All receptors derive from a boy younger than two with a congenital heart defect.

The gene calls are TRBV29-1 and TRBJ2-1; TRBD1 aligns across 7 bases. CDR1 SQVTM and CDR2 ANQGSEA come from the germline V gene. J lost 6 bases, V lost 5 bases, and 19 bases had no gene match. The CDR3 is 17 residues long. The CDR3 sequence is CSVPTGTASIPSNEQFF. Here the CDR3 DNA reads TGCAGCGTTCCAACCGGGACAGCAAGTATTCCTTCCAATGAGCAGTTCTTC.

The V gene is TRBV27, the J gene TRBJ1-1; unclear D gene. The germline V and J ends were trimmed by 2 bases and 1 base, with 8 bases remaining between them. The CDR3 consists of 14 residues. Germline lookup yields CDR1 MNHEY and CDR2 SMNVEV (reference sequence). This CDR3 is CASSLGPKNTEAFF. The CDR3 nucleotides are TGTGCCAGCAGTTTAGGGCCGAAGAACACTGAAGCTTTCTTT.

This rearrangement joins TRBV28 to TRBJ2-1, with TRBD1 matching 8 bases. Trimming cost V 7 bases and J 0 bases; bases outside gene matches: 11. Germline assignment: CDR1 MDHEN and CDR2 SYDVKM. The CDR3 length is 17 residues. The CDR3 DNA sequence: TGTGCCAGCACCCTGCGGAGGGACAGGAGCTCCTACAATGAGCAGTTCTTC. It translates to CASTLRRDRSSYNEQFF. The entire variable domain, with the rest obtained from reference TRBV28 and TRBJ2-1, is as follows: DVKVTQSSRYLVKRTGEKVFLECVQDMDHENMFWYRQDPGLGLRLIYFSYDVKMKEKGDIPEGYSVSREKKERFSLILESASTNQTSMYLCASTLRRDRSSYNEQFFGPGTRLTVL.

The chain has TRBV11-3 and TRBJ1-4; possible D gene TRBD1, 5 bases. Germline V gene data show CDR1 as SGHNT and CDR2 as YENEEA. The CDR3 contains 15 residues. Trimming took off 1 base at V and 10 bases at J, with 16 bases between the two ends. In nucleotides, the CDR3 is TGTGCCAGCAGCTTAGTCGGCCAGGGCGATGGAAAACTGTTTTTT. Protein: CASSLVGQGDGKLFF. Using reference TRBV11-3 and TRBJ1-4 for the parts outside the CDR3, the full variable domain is EAGVVQSPRYKIIEKKQPVAFWCNPISGHNTLYWYLQNLGQGPELLIRYENEEAVDDSQLPKDRFSAERLKGVDSTLKIQPAELGDSAVYLCASSLVGQGDGKLFFGSGTQLSVL.

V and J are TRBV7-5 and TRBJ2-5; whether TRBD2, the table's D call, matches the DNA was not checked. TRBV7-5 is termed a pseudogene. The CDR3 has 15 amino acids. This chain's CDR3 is CVRGLREGRSETQYF. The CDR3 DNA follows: TGTGTCAGAGGACTAAGGGAGGGGAGATCGGAGACCCAGTACTTC.

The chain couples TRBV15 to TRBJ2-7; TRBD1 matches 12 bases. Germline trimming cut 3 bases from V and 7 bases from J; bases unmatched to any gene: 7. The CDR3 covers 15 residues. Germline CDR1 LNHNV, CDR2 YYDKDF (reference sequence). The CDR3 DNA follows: TGTGCCACCAGCAGGGGACAGGGGGCGCGTAGTGAGCAGTACTTC. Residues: CATSRGQGARSEQYF. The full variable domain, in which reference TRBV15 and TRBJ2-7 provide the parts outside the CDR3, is DAMVIQNPRYQVTQFGKPVTLSCSQTLNHNVMYWYQQKSSQAPKLLFHYYDKDFNNEADTPDNFQSRRPNTSFCFLDIRSPGLGDTAMYLCATSRGQGARSEQYFGPGTRLTVT.

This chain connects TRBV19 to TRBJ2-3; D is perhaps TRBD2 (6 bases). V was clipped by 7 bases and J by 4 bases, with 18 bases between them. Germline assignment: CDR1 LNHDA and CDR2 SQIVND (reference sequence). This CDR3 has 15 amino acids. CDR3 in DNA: TGTGCCAGTATTGGAGGCGAGGAGGGTTCAGATACGCAGTATTTT. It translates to CASIGGEEGSDTQYF.

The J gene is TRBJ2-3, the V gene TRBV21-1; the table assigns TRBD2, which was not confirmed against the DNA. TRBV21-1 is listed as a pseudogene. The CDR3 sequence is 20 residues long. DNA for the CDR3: TGTGCCAGCAGCAAAGCTGTACTCCCCACTCCCCTCTATAGCACAGATACGCAGTATTTT. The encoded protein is CASSKAVLPTPLYSTDTQYF.